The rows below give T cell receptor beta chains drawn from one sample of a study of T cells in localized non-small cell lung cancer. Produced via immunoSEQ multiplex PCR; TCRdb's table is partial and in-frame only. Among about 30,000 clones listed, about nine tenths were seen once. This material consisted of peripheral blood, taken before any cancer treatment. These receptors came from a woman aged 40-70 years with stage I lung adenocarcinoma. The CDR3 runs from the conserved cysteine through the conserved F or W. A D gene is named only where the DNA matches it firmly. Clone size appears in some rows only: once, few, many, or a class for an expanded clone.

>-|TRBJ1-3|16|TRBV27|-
CASRPQGTQFANTIYF
TGTGCCAGCAGGCCACAGGGTACCCAATTTGCAAACACCATATATTTT
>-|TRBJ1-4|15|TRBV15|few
CATSRGGTVNEKLFF
TGTGCCACCAGCAGGGGGGGGACGGTTAATGAAAAACTGTTTTTT
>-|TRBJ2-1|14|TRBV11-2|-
CASSSPASRYEQFF
TGTGCCAGCAGCTCGCCCGCGTCCAGGTATGAGCAGTTCTTC
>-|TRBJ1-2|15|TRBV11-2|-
CASSLDGGDLPYYTF
TGTGCCAGCAGCTTAGATGGGGGGGACCTACCTTACTACACCTTC
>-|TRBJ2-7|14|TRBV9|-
CASSVETNSYEQYF
TGTGCCAGCAGCGTGGAAACTAACTCCTACGAGCAGTACTTC
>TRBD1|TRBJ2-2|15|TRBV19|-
CASSSGTGVTGELFF
TGTGCCAGTAGCTCCGGGACAGGGGTTACCGGGGAGCTGTTTTTT
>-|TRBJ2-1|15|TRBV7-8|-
CASSLWTVRGREQFF
TGTGCCAGCAGCTTGTGGACCGTCCGAGGGAGGGAGCAGTTCTTC
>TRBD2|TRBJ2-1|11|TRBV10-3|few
CAISGGPEQFF
TGTGCCATAAGCGGGGGGCCTGAGCAGTTCTTC
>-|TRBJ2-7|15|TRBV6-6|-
CASSPRVGSIYEQYF
TGTGCCAGCAGCCCTAGAGTCGGATCGATCTACGAGCAGTACTTC
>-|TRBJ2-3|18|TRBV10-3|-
CAISESKLVKGPTDTQYF
TGTGCCATCAGTGAGTCGAAATTAGTCAAGGGTCCCACAGATACGCAGTATTTT
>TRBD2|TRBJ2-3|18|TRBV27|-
CASSLRWLAGGHGDTQYF
TGTGCCAGCAGTTTACGATGGTTGGCGGGAGGTCACGGAGATACGCAGTATTTT
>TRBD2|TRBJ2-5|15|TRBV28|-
CASSFPEAGRKTQYF
TGTGCCAGCAGTTTTCCTGAAGCGGGGAGGAAGACCCAGTACTTC
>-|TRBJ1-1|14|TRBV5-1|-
CASSLSGRGTEAFF
TGCGCCAGCAGCTTGTCAGGGAGAGGCACTGAAGCTTTCTTT